Many counts were recorded for the clone carrying this TCR beta chain. The sample originates from a study of T cells after yellow fever vaccination. TCRdb re-derived calls from the 5' RACE reads in MiXCR, one entry per CDR3 protein. The repertoire holds 320,000 or so distinct CDR3 sequences, with approximately 8% as singletons. The CDR3 is 14 residues long. V trimming: 6 bases; J trimming: 8 bases; junction bases outside the gene matches: 7. This TCR came from a young man who received the YFV17D yellow fever vaccine. This material consisted of PBMCs, taken about 49 days after the first yellow fever vaccination. This sequence joins TRBV12-3 or TRBV12-4 and TRBJ1-4; 9 nucleotides match TRBD1. This CDR3 reads CASRTGGGSEKLFF. The CDR3 DNA sequence: TGTGCCAGCAGGACAGGGGGAGGGAGCGAAAAACTGTTTTTT.